These 16 T cell receptor beta chains were sequenced from one sample in a study of cytomegalovirus exposure and HLA in healthy donors. The study ran its PCR with 60 Vbeta and 13 Jbeta primers. TCRdb's table, derived via immunoSEQ multiplex PCR, lists solely in-frame clones and lacks some. The table lists 85,000 to 90,000 clones, around 76% of them singletons, with about a tenth in the top ten. Sequencing was performed on PBMCs. These receptors all come from a man under 40 in good health and CMV-seropositive.

This rearrangement joins TRBV27 to TRBJ2-7; TRBD1 agrees at 8 bases. This CDR3 is 13 amino acids long. Losses at the gene ends were 6 bases for V and 6 bases for J; bases not matched to a gene: 7. Germline assignment: CDR1 MNHEY and CDR2 SMNVEV (reference sequence). CDR3 bases: TGTGCCAGCAGGGAGGACAGGGTCGGCGAGCAGTACTTC. Amino acid sequence: CASREDRVGEQYF.

This clone was seen repeatedly, ten times or more. V gene TRBV4-3 combines with J gene TRBJ1-1; D call uncertain. The CDR3 consists of 11 residues. Trimming removed 8 bases at V and 3 bases at J, with 7 bases between. CDR1 and CDR2 from the germline V gene are LGHNA and YSLEER. CDR3 loop: CASARDTEAFF. The CDR3 nucleotides are TGCGCCAGCGCGCGGGACACTGAAGCTTTCTTT.

The chain recombines TRBV28 with TRBJ1-1; D gene uncertain. Trimming removed 9 bases at V and 2 bases at J, with 13 bases between. Germline V gives CDR1 MDHEN, CDR2 SYDVKM. This CDR3 comprises 13 residues. The CDR3 sequence is CASERRRNTEAFF. The CDR3 DNA reads TGTGCCAGTGAAAGAAGGAGAAACACTGAAGCTTTCTTT. Filled out from reference TRBV28 and TRBJ1-1, the complete variable domain reads DVKVTQSSRYLVKRTGEKVFLECVQDMDHENMFWYRQDPGLGLRLIYFSYDVKMKEKGDIPEGYSVSREKKERFSLILESASTNQTSMYLCASERRRNTEAFFGQGTRLTVV.

The genes are TRBV14 and TRBJ1-2, with a possible D match to TRBD1 (5 bases). This CDR3 is 13 amino acids long. Germline V gives CDR1 SGHDN, CDR2 FVKESK. V lost 4 bases to trimming and J lost 8 bases, with 14 bases between them. CDR3 protein: CASSLNVRAGYTF. The DNA of the CDR3 is TGTGCCAGCAGCCTAAATGTCAGGGCCGGCTACACCTTC. Full variable domain (remainder filled in from reference TRBV14 and TRBJ1-2): EAGVTQFPSHSVIEKGQTVTLRCDPISGHDNLYWYRRVMGKEIKFLLHFVKESKQDESGMPNNRFLAERTGGTYSTLKVQPAELEDSGVYFCASSLNVRAGYTFGSGTRLTVV.

This rearrangement joins TRBV6-5 to TRBJ1-2; 7 nucleotides line up with TRBD1. Germline CDR1 is MNHEY and CDR2 is SVGAGI. The CDR3 has 14 residues. The ends lost 5 bases at V and 6 bases at J; junction bases unmatched: 9. CDR3 residues: CASSLNRGTDGYTF. CDR3 nucleotides: TGTGCCAGCAGTCTTAACAGGGGCACGGATGGCTACACCTTC.

V gene TRBV30 combines with J gene TRBJ2-5; 12 bases line up with TRBD1. The DNA end favors TRBJ2-7, so the J call may be wrong. CDR3 length: 18 residues. The germline V gene encodes CDR1 GTSNPN and CDR2 SVGIG (reference sequence). The CDR3, as DNA: TGTGCCTGGCCCAAACCGGGACAGGGGGCAACCCCCGCCTACGAGCAGTACTTC. Its protein is CAWPKPGQGATPAYEQYF.

The V gene is TRBV5-4, the J gene TRBJ2-2; the match to TRBD1 covers 7 bases. The ends lost 2 bases at V and 1 base at J; junction bases unmatched: 11. This CDR3 has 18 residues. Germline CDR1 is SGHNT and CDR2 is YYREEE (reference sequence). The CDR3: CASSFFPQGSGNTGELFF. CDR3 nucleotides: TGTGCCAGCAGCTTTTTCCCACAGGGGAGTGGGAACACCGGGGAGCTGTTTTTT.

The genes are TRBV14 and TRBJ2-2, with TRBD2 identical over 7 bases. This CDR3 has 15 residues. CDR1 and CDR2 from the germline V gene are SGHDN and FVKESK. Trimming cost V 1 base and J 5 bases; bases outside gene matches: 4. DNA of the CDR3: TGTGCCAGCAGCCAAGTTTACGGGGGGACCGGGGAGCTGTTTTTT. Translation: CASSQVYGGTGELFF. The whole variable domain, filled in from reference TRBV14 and TRBJ2-2, reads EAGVTQFPSHSVIEKGQTVTLRCDPISGHDNLYWYRRVMGKEIKFLLHFVKESKQDESGMPNNRFLAERTGGTYSTLKVQPAELEDSGVYFCASSQVYGGTGELFFGEGSRLTVL.

V is TRBV27 and J is TRBJ2-1; D gene ambiguous. CDR3 length: 13 amino acids. Trimming took off 3 bases at V and 10 bases at J, with 13 bases between the two ends. Germline lookup yields CDR1 MNHEY and CDR2 SMNVEV (reference sequence). The CDR3 is CASSFSAPGEQFF. CDR3 bases: TGTGCCAGCAGTTTTTCAGCTCCCGGGGAGCAGTTCTTC.

This clone has only a few counts. The J gene is TRBJ1-4, the V gene TRBV4-1; D gene ambiguous. The CDR3 covers 12 residues. Deletions cut 0 bases from V and 13 bases from J, with 9 bases between. Germline V gives CDR1 MGHRA, CDR2 YSYEKL. Here the CDR3 reads CASSQDWSVLFF. The CDR3 coding sequence is TGCGCCAGCAGCCAAGATTGGAGCGTACTGTTTTTT.

Only a few counts were recorded for this clone. The genes are TRBV5-4 and TRBJ1-2, with D possibly TRBD1 on 5 matching bases. This CDR3 is 14 amino acids long. In germline, CDR1 is SGHNT, CDR2 YYREEE (reference sequence). Trimming removed 5 bases from V and 8 bases from J, with 19 bases in between. The CDR3 spells CASRGGPVGGGYTF. The CDR3 DNA reads as TGTGCCAGCAGGGGGGGTCCCGTCGGGGGGGGCTACACCTTC.

This chain joins TRBV4-3 and TRBJ2-7; 11 bases map to TRBD2. This CDR3 is 15 amino acids long. Looked up from germline, CDR1 is LGHNA and CDR2 is YSLEER. Trimming cost V 4 bases and J 3 bases; bases outside gene matches: 5. The chain's CDR3 is CASSLTSGGLYEQYF. The CDR3 DNA is TGCGCCAGCAGCCTTACTAGCGGGGGTCTCTACGAGCAGTACTTC.

The rearrangement uses TRBV5-1 and TRBJ1-2, with 12 bases that match TRBD1. The CDR3 is made up of 15 amino acids. Germline V gives CDR1 SGHRS, CDR2 YFSETQ. V was clipped by 4 bases and J by 4 bases; unmatched bases: 5. The CDR3 spells CASSVGQGASYGYTF. The DNA for the CDR3 is TGCGCCAGCAGCGTGGGACAGGGGGCCAGCTATGGCTACACCTTC.

Only one count was recorded for this clone. The chain uses TRBV9 and TRBJ2-1, with TRBD1 matching 8 bases. Germline-derived CDR1 and CDR2 are SGDLS and YYNGEE. The CDR3 extends over 15 amino acids. With 0 bases clipped from V and 6 bases from J, the junction kept 5 bases outside the gene matches. The DNA for the CDR3 is TGTGCCAGCAGCGTAGTTGGACAGGGTGTCAATGAGCAGTTCTTC. As protein: CASSVVGQGVNEQFF.

This clone was found once. In DNA, the CDR3 is TGTGCCAGTAAATCAAGAGGCGGTAACTATGGCTACACCTTC. It encodes CASKSRGGNYGYTF. The genes are TRBV19 and TRBJ1-2; D remains unclear. In germline, CDR1 is LNHDA, CDR2 SQIVND (reference sequence). The V end was cut by 7 bases, the J end by 1 base, with 13 bases between. This CDR3 contains 14 residues.

The rearrangement links TRBV5-1 to TRBJ2-7, with D unclear. Between the trimmed V and J ends, which lost 4 bases and 9 bases, there was a span of 20 bases. In germline, CDR1 is SGHRS, CDR2 YFSETQ. The CDR3 sequence is 14 residues long. The CDR3 nucleotides are TGCGCCAGCAGCCGCCTAGATGGCCCCACGCGGCAGTACTTC. It yields the protein CASSRLDGPTRQYF.